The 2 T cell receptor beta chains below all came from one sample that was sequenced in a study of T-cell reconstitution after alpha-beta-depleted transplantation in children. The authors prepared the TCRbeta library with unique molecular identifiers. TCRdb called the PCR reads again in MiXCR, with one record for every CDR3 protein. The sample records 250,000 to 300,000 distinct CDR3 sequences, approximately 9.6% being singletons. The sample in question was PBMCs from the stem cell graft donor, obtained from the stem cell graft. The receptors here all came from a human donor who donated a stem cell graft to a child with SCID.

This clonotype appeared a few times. The CDR3 DNA follows: TGCGCCAGCAGCTTTCTCGGGTTTGAGGGGGCGAACACCGGGGAGCTGTTTTTT. This encodes CASSFLGFEGANTGELFF. V is TRBV5-1 and J is TRBJ2-2; D possibly corresponds to TRBD1 (6 bases). This CDR3 has 18 amino acids. Germline V gene sequence: CDR1 SGHRS, CDR2 YFSETQ. With 2 bases removed from V and 0 bases from J, the gap between germline ends came to 17 bases.

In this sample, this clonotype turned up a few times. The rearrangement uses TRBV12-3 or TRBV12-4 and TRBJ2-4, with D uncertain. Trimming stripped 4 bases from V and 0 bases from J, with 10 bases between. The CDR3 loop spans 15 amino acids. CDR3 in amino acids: CASSSIDLAKNIQYF. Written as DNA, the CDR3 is TGTGCCAGCAGTTCGATCGACCTAGCCAAAAACATTCAGTACTTC.